The source of this TCR beta chain is a study of chemoradiotherapy in HPV16-positive cancers. The germline V gene has CDR1 LGHNA and CDR2 YNFKEQ. The V and J ends lost 1 base and 5 bases respectively, with 11 bases between them. The CDR3 covers 14 residues. This clone has only a few counts. Over chemoradiotherapy, repertoires were sampled more than once. Some clones are missing from TCRdb's copy, which holds only in-frame ones; the method was immunoSEQ multiplex PCR. The sample shows around 15,000 clones, 60% to 80% of them seen only once. The chain is built from TRBV4-2 and TRBJ1-2, with D unresolved. This specimen was collected from a patient who underwent chemoradiotherapy. This clonotype originated in a human donor with HPV-associated anogenital cancer. This chain's CDR3 is CASSQVQSQYGYTF. The CDR3 nucleotides are TGTGCCAGCAGCCAAGTCCAGTCCCAGTATGGCTACACCTTC.